These 25 T cell receptor beta chains share one sample of origin, sequenced in a study of T-cell memory formation after mild COVID-19. MiXCR, run by TCRdb on the 5' RACE reads, gives a single entry per CDR3 protein. This sample yields 75,000 to 95,000 distinct CDR3 sequences, of which roughly 16% are seen a single time; approximately 40% belongs to the top ten. Sequencing used PBMCs or a T cell subset sorted from them (not recorded which). The receptor set was obtained from a man between 18 and 29 years old who had mild COVID-19 (a few samples of this study predate the infection). Cell type and time point are not known.

In its sample, this clonotype was seen many times. The rearrangement uses TRBV15 and TRBJ1-2; a weak D match, TRBD1 (5 bases). Trimming removed 7 bases from V and 6 bases from J, with 18 bases in between. The CDR3 totals 14 residues. Germline lookup yields CDR1 LNHNV and CDR2 YYDKDF (reference sequence). CDR3 region: CATTPDRGLNGYTF. The CDR3 nucleotides are TGTGCCACCACACCCGACAGAGGTTTAAATGGCTACACCTTC.

The CDR3 sequence: CASSLSGLGAKNIQYF. The CDR3 DNA reads as TGTGCCAGCAGCTTATCGGGGTTGGGGGCCAAAAACATTCAGTACTTC. The chain recombines TRBV7-9 with TRBJ2-4; TRBD2 might be the D (5 bases). The CDR3 length is 16 residues. Germline V lookup: CDR1 SEHNR, CDR2 FQNEAQ (reference sequence). V lost 2 bases, J lost 1 base, and 12 bases lay in between.

The genes are TRBV19 and TRBJ1-1; the D is unclear. CDR3 length: 11 amino acids. The ends were cut back, 6 bases at V and 8 bases at J, with 10 bases in the middle. Germline CDR1 reads LNHDA; CDR2 reads SQIVND (reference sequence). The CDR3 loop is CASRRGREAFF. The CDR3 DNA reads TGTGCCAGTAGGAGAGGACGGGAAGCTTTCTTT.

V and J are TRBV4-1 and TRBJ1-1, with D perhaps matching TRBD1 (6 bases). V was clipped by 0 bases and J by 5 bases, with 16 bases between them. Germline CDR1 and CDR2: MGHRA and YSYEKL. CDR3 size: 16 residues. In DNA, the CDR3 is TGCGCCAGCAGCCAAGATCAACAGGGAGGGTTTACTGAAGCTTTCTTT. Translated: CASSQDQQGGFTEAFF.

The chain is built from TRBV10-3 and TRBJ2-3; TRBD1 is a possible D gene (6 bases). Trimming cost V 3 bases and J 0 bases, with 10 bases left between them. CDR1 and CDR2 from the germline V gene are ENHRY and SYGVKD. The CDR3 totals 15 residues. CDR3 sequence: CAISDRTESTDTQYF. Here the CDR3 DNA reads TGTGCCATCAGTGACCGGACAGAGAGCACAGATACGCAGTATTTT.

In this sample, this clonotype turned up a few times. The rearrangement uses TRBV29-1 and TRBJ2-2, with D uncertain. Germline-derived CDR1 and CDR2 are SQVTM and ANQGSEA. V was trimmed by 4 bases and J by 6 bases, leaving 9 bases between them. CDR3 length: 12 residues. The CDR3 nucleotides are TGCAGCGTTGCCCTGACGTCCGGGGAGCTGTTTTTT. It translates to CSVALTSGELFF.

This clonotype appeared a few times. V is TRBV18 and J is TRBJ2-2; 8 bases map to TRBD2. Losses at the gene ends were 2 bases for V and 1 base for J; bases not matched to a gene: 3. The CDR3 covers 16 residues. Germline V CDR1 and CDR2: KGHSH, LQKENI. The CDR3 protein is CASSPAGGQNTGELFF. CDR3 nucleotide sequence: TGTGCCAGCTCACCAGCGGGGGGCCAGAACACCGGGGAGCTGTTTTTT.

This clonotype was counted between two and nine times. This chain uses TRBV2 with TRBJ2-3, with D perhaps matching TRBD2 (6 bases). CDR1 and CDR2 (germline): SNHLY, FYNNEI. The V and J ends lost 3 bases and 2 bases respectively, with 12 bases between them. The CDR3 consists of 15 residues. The CDR3 loop is CASSEEGGNTDTQYF. CDR3 bases: TGTGCCAGCAGTGAGGAGGGCGGAAACACAGATACGCAGTATTTT.

The rearrangement links TRBV6-1 to TRBJ2-1; TRBD2 matches at 8 bases. The CDR3 contains 16 residues. Germline lookup yields CDR1 MNHNS and CDR2 SASEGT. The V gene end was trimmed by 1 base and the J gene end by 14 bases; junction bases not matched to a gene: 16. CDR3 loop: CASSEGSRAGAPREFF. As DNA, the CDR3 is TGTGCCAGCAGTGAAGGAAGCCGAGCGGGGGCCCCGAGAGAGTTCTTC.

This clonotype was detected a few times. The chain couples TRBV5-5 to TRBJ2-3; TRBD1 matches at 7 bases. V dropped 4 bases and J dropped 4; count of bases not matched to a gene: 9. CDR3 size: 15 residues. The germline gives CDR1 SGHKS, CDR2 YYEKEE (reference sequence). CDR3 DNA sequence: TGTGCCAGCAGCCACATCACCACAGGGGCAGATACGCAGTATTTT. Translation gives CASSHITTGADTQYF.

The genes are TRBV27 and TRBJ1-5, with D maybe TRBD1 (6 bases). Germline-derived CDR1 and CDR2 are MNHEY and SMNVEV (reference sequence). The CDR3 loop spans 14 amino acids. V was cut by 5 bases and J by 4 bases, with 12 bases left in between. CDR3 protein: CASSRGQFNQPQHF. The CDR3 DNA follows: TGTGCCAGCAGTCGGGGACAATTTAATCAGCCCCAGCATTTT.

This clonotype was observed at least ten times. V usage is TRBV20-1 and J usage is TRBJ2-1; D is unresolved. The CDR3 has 15 residues. With 6 bases removed from V and 0 bases from J, the gap between germline ends came to 15 bases. The germline V gene has CDR1 DFQATT and CDR2 SNEGSKA (reference sequence). In DNA, the CDR3 is TGCAGTGCCCCGCCCGCATCTAGCTCCTACAATGAGCAGTTCTTC. It translates to CSAPPASSSYNEQFF.

This clonotype has only a few counts. This chain uses TRBV6-5 with TRBJ2-5, with 8 bases fitting TRBD1. This CDR3 contains 14 residues. CDR1 is MNHEY, CDR2 SVGAGI, per germline. With V trimmed by 5 bases and J by 4 bases, 6 bases remained unmatched. CDR3 nucleotides: TGTGCCAGCAGTACGACAGGGGCGCGAGAGACCCAGTACTTC. Protein product: CASSTTGARETQYF.

This clonotype came up a few times. V and J are TRBV6-5 and TRBJ1-2; D unclear. From germline, CDR1 is MNHEY and CDR2 SVGAGI. There are 14 residues in the CDR3. V was shortened by 4 bases and J by 8 bases, with 17 bases between the two germline ends. The CDR3 reads CASSFGPQSSGYTF. CDR3 coding DNA: TGTGCCAGCAGTTTTGGCCCTCAGAGTAGCGGCTACACCTTC.

Only a few counts were recorded for this clonotype. This rearrangement joins TRBV7-9 to TRBJ2-5; D is possibly TRBD2 (5 bases). V gave up 2 bases and J gave up 2 bases, with 15 bases separating them. CDR1 is SEHNR, CDR2 FQNEAQ, per germline (reference sequence). The CDR3 covers 16 residues. In DNA, the CDR3 is TGTGCCAGCAGCTTACGGCCGGGATTGGGGCAAGAGACCCAGTACTTC. Translating it yields CASSLRPGLGQETQYF.

This clonotype came up many times. J is TRBJ2-5 and V is TRBV28; tentative D call: TRBD2 (5 bases). Trimming removed 6 bases at V and 2 bases at J, with 13 bases between. Germline assignment: CDR1 MDHEN and CDR2 SYDVKM. CDR3 size: 14 residues. CDR3: CASRPGMEQETQYF. CDR3 nucleotide sequence: TGTGCCAGCAGGCCGGGAATGGAACAAGAGACCCAGTACTTC.

CDR3 sequence: CASSQDAGTSPYNEQFF. Written as DNA, the CDR3 is TGTGCCAGCAGCCAAGACGCCGGGACTAGTCCCTACAATGAGCAGTTCTTC. The rearrangement uses TRBV4-2 and TRBJ2-1; 8 bases map to TRBD2. V shed 0 bases, J shed 2 bases, and the junction held 6 bases outside the gene matches. The germline CDR1 and CDR2 sequences are LGHNA and YNFKEQ. The CDR3 is 17 residues long.

This clonotype has just a few counts. The chain is built from TRBV9 and TRBJ2-5; 9 positions match TRBD2. Germline values: CDR1 SGDLS, CDR2 YYNGEE. The CDR3 runs to 16 residues. With V trimmed by 4 bases and J by 5 bases, 12 bases remained unmatched. The CDR3 DNA reads TGTGCCAGCAGCCCAGGCGGCGGGGGGGCCCTCGAGACCCAGTACTTC. It codes for CASSPGGGGALETQYF. The full variable domain, with the rest looked up from reference TRBV9 and TRBJ2-5, is DSGVTQTPKHLITATGQRVTLRCSPRSGDLSVYWYQQSLDQGLQFLIQYYNGEERAKGNILERFSAQQFPDLHSELNLSSLELGDSALYFCASSPGGGGALETQYFGPGTRLLVL.

This clonotype appeared a few times. The chain carries TRBV6-5 and TRBJ1-2; weak D call: TRBD1 (6 bases). The V and J ends lost 2 bases and 7 bases respectively, with 14 bases between them. Per germline, CDR1 MNHEY and CDR2 SVGAGI. The CDR3 has 14 amino acids. The CDR3 loop is CASSYATGISGYTF. DNA of the CDR3: TGTGCCAGCAGTTACGCTACAGGGATAAGTGGCTACACCTTC.

V is TRBV6-2 or TRBV6-3 and J is TRBJ2-7, with a weak D call TRBD1 (5 bases). Germline loops: CDR1 MNHEY, CDR2 SVGEGT. V was shortened by 6 bases and J by 0 bases, with 6 bases between the two germline ends. The CDR3 has 12 amino acids. The CDR3 region is CASSRDSYEQYF. The CDR3 DNA sequence: TGTGCCAGCAGCAGGGACTCCTACGAGCAGTACTTC.

The CDR3 bases are TGTGCCAGCAGCTCCGCCGGGGGGCTCGAGCAGTACTTC. The encoded protein is CASSSAGGLEQYF. The chain couples TRBV7-8 to TRBJ2-7; tentative D call: TRBD2 (7 bases). Germline CDR1 and CDR2: SGHVS and FQNEAQ. The V and J ends lost 4 bases and 6 bases respectively, with 13 bases between them. The CDR3 is 13 residues long. Drawing the rest from reference TRBV7-8 and TRBJ2-7, the complete variable domain is GAGVSQSPRYKVAKRGQDVALRCDPISGHVSLFWYQQALGQGPEFLTYFQNEAQLDKSGLPSDRFFAERPEGSVSTLKIQRTQQEDSAVYLCASSSAGGLEQYFGPGTRLTVT.

The sample holds many counts of this clonotype. The CDR3 nucleotides read TGTGCCAGCTTTGACGGACTCGCCTCCTACAATGAGCAGTTCTTC. Translation: CASFDGLASYNEQFF. The V call is TRBV12-3 or TRBV12-4, the J call TRBJ2-1, with D maybe TRBD2 (5 bases). V dropped 8 bases and J dropped 0 bases, with 14 bases sitting between them. CDR3 size: 15 residues.

This clonotype is deemed medium-sized. The gene calls are TRBV15 and TRBJ2-2, with TRBD2 as a possible D gene (6 bases). V lost 3 bases and J lost 3, with 11 bases in between. Looked up from germline, CDR1 is LNHNV and CDR2 is YYDKDF (reference sequence). The CDR3 is 15 amino acids. CDR3 protein: CATSSGTGDTGELFF. The CDR3 DNA reads as TGTGCCACCAGCAGTGGGACGGGGGACACCGGGGAGCTGTTTTTT.

The CDR3 DNA sequence: TGTGCCAGCAGCGCCCGGGACCGGGGCTGGAGTGAGCAGTTCTTC. Translated, it gives CASSARDRGWSEQFF. The chain recombines TRBV7-9 with TRBJ2-1; perhaps D is TRBD1 or TRBD2 (5 bases each). Germline CDR1 and CDR2: SEHNR and FQNEAQ (reference sequence). V was pared by 5 bases and J by 9 bases, with 20 bases between. The CDR3 is 15 amino acids.

V and J are TRBV6-5 and TRBJ1-2; D is ambiguous. Trimming left V 0 bases short and J 7 bases short, with 9 bases between. The germline V gene has CDR1 MNHEY and CDR2 SVGAGI. The CDR3 spans 13 residues. CDR3 sequence (DNA): TGTGCCAGCAGTTACTCGAGGGTGGGTGGCTACACCTTC. Amino acids: CASSYSRVGGYTF.